Below, one TCR beta chain is given with its context. Its cognate antigen is unknown. The data originate from a study of CD8+CD57+ T cells in acquired aplastic anemia. Study outcomes and limitations: The study found no significant CD8+ Simpson's diversity difference between patients and controls. There were some 30 CD8+ CDR3 sequences that occurred in both patients and controls.

Genomic DNA constituted the template upon which TCR beta VDJ and CDR3 profiling was performed. TCRdb used MiXCR to reprocess the reads, holding one entry per CDR3 protein. This repertoire shows roughly 500,000 distinct CDR3 sequences, under 40% found once; its top ten account for less than 0.85%. CD8+CD57+ cell expansion had been shown by flow cytometry in patients chosen for sequencing. This CDR3 is built from 14 residues. The V end was cut by 1 base, the J end by 11 bases, with 12 bases between. Germline CDR1 SEHNR, CDR2 FQNEAQ (reference sequence). The gene calls are TRBV7-9 and TRBJ1-6, with D unclear. This TCR derives from a human donor with aplastic anemia. The material sequenced was sorted CD4+, CD8+, or CD8+CD57+ T cells (not recorded which) from PBMCs. CDR3 amino acids: CASSLDSFTAPLHF. In DNA form, the CDR3 reads TGTGCCAGCAGCTTAGACAGTTTCACTGCACCCCTCCACTTT.